Below, 22 T cell receptor beta chains from the same sample are listed, as sequenced in a study of T cells in Graves' hyperthyroidism and ophthalmopathy. The CDR3 regions of TCR beta were amplified from RNA transcripts. First-round RT-PCR of the TCR CDR3 relied on the HTBI primer set. TCRdb ran MiXCR on the multiplex PCR reads and lists one entry per CDR3 protein. This table holds around 420,000 distinct CDR3 sequences, about a sixth found once. Source material: blood. These receptors originate from a woman aged 18-29 years with Graves' hyperthyroidism.

The chain is built from TRBV12-3 or TRBV12-4 and TRBJ1-4; 8 positions agree with TRBD1. The V and J ends lost 2 bases and 7 bases, in that order; junction bases with no gene match: 0. CDR3 length: 13 amino acids. CDR3 sequence: CASSLTGGEKLFF. In DNA form, the CDR3 reads TGTGCCAGCAGTTTAACAGGGGGTGAAAAACTGTTTTTT.

This clonotype was seen many times. The V call is TRBV28, the J call TRBJ2-2, with 11 bases that match TRBD1. CDR1 and CDR2 from the germline V gene are MDHEN and SYDVKM. This CDR3 comprises 16 residues. J was trimmed by 7 bases and V by 4 bases; bases with no gene match: 8. The CDR3: CASSSAGTGGIGELFF. The CDR3 DNA follows: TGTGCCAGCAGTTCTGCCGGGACAGGGGGTATCGGGGAGCTGTTTTTT.

This clonotype appeared many times. The chain combines TRBV10-2 with TRBJ1-5; 7 bases map to TRBD1. Germline lookup yields CDR1 WSHSY and CDR2 SAAADI. This CDR3 comprises 14 residues. V lost 6 bases, J lost 2 bases, and 4 bases stayed unmatched. The CDR3 loop reads CASSRQGGNQPQHF. CDR3 bases: TGCGCCAGCAGCCGACAGGGTGGCAATCAGCCCCAGCATTTT.

The genes are TRBV24-1 and TRBJ1-2; maybe TRBD1 (5 bases). V lost 3 bases and J lost 6, with 13 bases in between. The CDR3 length is 14 residues. Germline-derived CDR1 and CDR2 are KGHDR and SFDVKD. CDR3 DNA sequence: TGTGCCACCAGTGATGGGGCTTACGGGGATGGCTACACCTTC. Amino acid sequence: CATSDGAYGDGYTF.

This clonotype was recorded at least ten times. V gene TRBV20-1 combines with J gene TRBJ1-5, with 9 bases fitting TRBD1. The trim removed 1 base at V and 6 bases at J, leaving 16 bases unmatched. This CDR3 has 18 residues. Per the germline V gene, CDR1 is DFQATT and CDR2 is SNEGSKA (reference sequence). The CDR3 DNA follows: TGCAGTGCTAGAGCTTGGGGTTTGGCGGGACAGGGTGGTCAGCCCCAGCATTTT. Translated, it gives CSARAWGLAGQGGQPQHF.

With respect to this clonotype: A much larger clone differs by one base, so this may be a read error. This chain uses TRBV4-3 with TRBJ2-1, with D unclear. The J call may be incorrect, as the DNA end agrees better with TRBJ2-7. There are 13 residues in the CDR3. Germline V CDR1 and CDR2: LGHNA, YSLEER. CDR3: CASSQDLGNEQYF. The CDR3 DNA is TGCGCCAGCAGCCAAGATCTAGGGAATGAGCAGTACTTC.

This clonotype came up many times. The chain joins TRBV2 to TRBJ2-3; perhaps TRBD1 as D (6 bases). V was pared by 4 bases and J by 1 base, with 12 bases between. This CDR3 is built from 15 residues. Germline V gene data show CDR1 as SNHLY and CDR2 as FYNNEI. The CDR3 bases are TGTGCCAGCAGTGCGTATGGGGGCGGCACAGATACGCAGTATTTT. Translation: CASSAYGGGTDTQYF.

This clonotype appeared many times. This chain joins TRBV6-1 and TRBJ1-1; possibly TRBD1 for D (6 bases). This CDR3 is 13 amino acids long. Trimming took 3 bases from V and 3 from J, leaving 8 bases between them. The V gene's germline CDR1 is MNHNS and CDR2 SASEGT. In nucleotides, the CDR3 is TGTGCCAGCAGTGACCAGGGGTACACTGAAGCTTTCTTT. Amino acids: CASSDQGYTEAFF.

This clonotype was detected only a few times. This chain links TRBV10-3 with TRBJ2-5, with D perhaps TRBD1 (5 bases). V was shortened by 5 bases and J by 1 base, with 8 bases between the two germline ends. This CDR3 is built from 13 residues. Germline V gives CDR1 ENHRY, CDR2 SYGVKD. The CDR3 coding sequence is TGTGCCATCAGTAAAACAGGCCAAGAGACCCAGTACTTC. It translates to CAISKTGQETQYF.

This clonotype was counted many times. The chain links TRBV6-2 or TRBV6-3 to TRBJ1-1; possibly TRBD1 for D (6 bases). The CDR3 spans 17 residues. Per germline, CDR1 MNHEY and CDR2 SVGEGT. The ends were cut back, 0 bases at V and 6 bases at J, with 20 bases in the middle. CDR3 sequence: CASSYSKGGTKDSEAFF. The DNA for the CDR3 is TGTGCCAGCAGTTACTCTAAGGGGGGAACAAAGGACTCTGAAGCTTTCTTT.

The J gene is TRBJ2-2, the V gene TRBV20-1; the match to TRBD2 covers 9 bases. The CDR3 runs 14 residues. The germline V gene has CDR1 DFQATT and CDR2 SNEGSKA (reference sequence). V shed 6 bases and J 3 bases; nucleotides not matched to a gene: 5. The CDR3 protein is CSAAGTSYTGELFF. In DNA form, the CDR3 reads TGCAGTGCAGCCGGGACTAGCTACACCGGGGAGCTGTTTTTT.

The table lists this clonotype with a few counts. The chain joins TRBV7-8 to TRBJ1-4, with D unclear. Germline loops: CDR1 SGHVS, CDR2 FQNEAQ. The CDR3 runs 15 residues. The ends were cut back, 5 bases at V and 8 bases at J, with 18 bases in the middle. CDR3 DNA: TGTGCCAGCAGCCTGGCCGGTGAGAAGTGGGAAAAACTGTTTTTT. It codes for CASSLAGEKWEKLFF.

This clonotype was seen only a few times. V is TRBV5-1 and J is TRBJ2-2, with D possibly matching TRBD1 (5 bases). V lost 4 bases to trimming and J lost 7 bases, with 20 bases between them. The length of the CDR3 is 16 residues. CDR1 SGHRS and CDR2 YFSETQ come from the germline V gene. The CDR3 nucleotides are TGCGCCAGCAGCCGAATAACGTTCAGGGCTAACGGGGAGCTGTTTTTT. Translation gives CASSRITFRANGELFF.

There are many counts of this clonotype. The chain uses TRBV2 and TRBJ1-3; D gene uncertain. V was clipped by 5 bases and J by 0 bases, with 8 bases between them. Germline V gene sequence: CDR1 SNHLY, CDR2 FYNNEI. This CDR3 spans 14 amino acids. In DNA form, the CDR3 reads TGTGCCAGCAGTCGCCTTGGCTCTGGAAACACCATATATTTT. It yields the protein CASSRLGSGNTIYF.

At least ten counts were recorded for this clonotype. V is TRBV18 and J is TRBJ2-3; D is unresolved. Germline V gene sequence: CDR1 KGHSH, CDR2 LQKENI. The CDR3 length is 15 residues. Trimming removed 5 bases at V and 5 bases at J, with 17 bases between. The CDR3 DNA reads as TGTGCCAGCTCATCGACACGCCAGTTTGGAGATACGCAGTATTTT. As protein: CASSSTRQFGDTQYF.

This clonotype occurred many times. This chain connects TRBV10-1 to TRBJ2-7, with no clear D. V was trimmed by 1 base and J by 5 bases, leaving 15 bases between them. CDR1 and CDR2 (germline): WNHNN, SYGVQD (reference sequence). This CDR3 spans 15 amino acids. DNA of the CDR3: TGCGCCAGCAGTGAGTTGGCAGTGGGGTCCCACGAGCAGTACTTC. This sequence encodes CASSELAVGSHEQYF.

This chain connects TRBV19 to TRBJ1-5; D gene unclear. The CDR3 is 14 residues long. Germline CDR1 and CDR2: LNHDA and SQIVND (reference sequence). Trimming took off 1 base at V and 4 bases at J, with 8 bases between the two ends. CDR3: CASSIAGRNQPQHF. The CDR3 DNA follows: TGTGCCAGTAGTATAGCTGGCAGAAATCAGCCCCAGCATTTT.

This clonotype has ten or more counts. The chain combines TRBV12-3 or TRBV12-4 with TRBJ1-1; 8 nucleotides match TRBD1. CDR3 length: 14 residues. V lost 7 bases and J lost 5; bases outside the gene matches: 9. CDR3 loop: CASIDDRGGTEAFF. CDR3 in DNA: TGTGCCAGCATCGATGACAGGGGAGGGACTGAAGCTTTCTTT.

This clonotype came up many times. V is TRBV24-1 and J is TRBJ2-3; 8 positions match TRBD2. CDR1 is KGHDR, CDR2 SFDVKD, per germline. The CDR3 runs to 15 residues. The J segment lost 2 bases and the V segment lost 3 bases, leaving 3 bases of the junction unmatched. The CDR3 region is CATSDGGGPTDTQYF. The CDR3 nucleotides are TGTGCCACCAGTGATGGCGGGGGGCCCACAGATACGCAGTATTTT.

The chain has TRBV19 and TRBJ1-5, with a possible D match to TRBD1 (5 bases). There are 16 residues in the CDR3. The germline V gene encodes CDR1 LNHDA and CDR2 SQIVND (reference sequence). With 5 bases removed from V and 6 bases from J, the gap between germline ends came to 20 bases. In nucleotides, the CDR3 is TGTGCCAGTAGTTTCCCCTTGCAAGGGGTCGCTCAGCCCCAGCATTTT. Protein sequence: CASSFPLQGVAQPQHF.

The table lists this clonotype with a few counts. V gene TRBV7-2 combines with J gene TRBJ2-7; D not certain. From germline, CDR1 is SGHTA and CDR2 FQGNSA. The CDR3 has 14 amino acids. Deletions cut 4 bases from V and 6 bases from J, with 16 bases between. In DNA form, the CDR3 reads TGTGCCAGCAGCTCGGACGGGCGAGTGGCCGAGCAGTACTTC. The encoded protein is CASSSDGRVAEQYF.

The sample holds many counts of this clonotype. The chain uses TRBV10-3 and TRBJ2-3; D unclear. The CDR3 runs to 12 residues. V lost 7 bases and J 2 bases, leaving 7 bases between the germline ends. Germline assignment: CDR1 ENHRY and CDR2 SYGVKD. CDR3 region: CAIKGPTDTQYF. The DNA for the CDR3 is TGTGCCATCAAAGGTCCCACAGATACGCAGTATTTT.